This passage covers 20 T cell receptor beta chains from one sample sequenced in a study of cytomegalovirus exposure and HLA in healthy donors. The PCR was carried out with 60 Vbeta primers and 13 Jbeta primers. Clones were sequenced by immunoSEQ multiplex PCR, and TCRdb holds only the in-frame ones, with some missing. The sample lists approximately 150,000 clones, roughly 90% seen once, with roughly 0.5% in the top ten. The material sequenced was PBMCs. The source is a woman in her thirties or forties in good health and CMV-seronegative.

The CDR3 sequence: CARSSQGRRPRGEQFF. CDR3 DNA: TGTGCCAGAAGCTCCCAGGGGCGTAGGCCGAGGGGGGAGCAGTTCTTC. The V and J genes are TRBV5-3 and TRBJ2-1; D may be TRBD1 (6 bases). TRBV5-3 falls under the ORF class, with uncertain function. The V gene lost 3 bases and the J gene lost 10 bases, with 23 bases spanning the gap. This CDR3 contains 16 residues.

A few counts support this clone. The chain has TRBV4-3 and TRBJ2-7, with D tentatively TRBD2 (6 bases). The V gene lost 0 bases and the J gene lost 3 bases, with 15 bases spanning the gap. The CDR3 runs to 16 residues. Germline loops: CDR1 LGHNA, CDR2 YSLEER. CDR3 loop: CASSQELGGASYEQYF. The CDR3 coding sequence is TGCGCCAGCAGCCAAGAACTAGGCGGGGCGAGCTACGAGCAGTACTTC.

V usage is TRBV4-1 and J usage is TRBJ1-1; D not certain. Germline V CDR1 and CDR2: MGHRA, YSYEKL. The length of the CDR3 is 15 residues. The ends were cut back, 0 bases at V and 0 bases at J, with 8 bases in the middle. The CDR3 here is CASSQERNLNTEAFF. The CDR3 bases are TGCGCCAGCAGCCAAGAGAGGAATTTGAACACTGAAGCTTTCTTT.

The chain joins TRBV4-1 to TRBJ2-1; TRBD2 matches at 8 bases. The germline V gene encodes CDR1 MGHRA and CDR2 YSYEKL. Unmatched junction bases numbered 10, after V lost 0 bases and J lost 9 bases. CDR3 length equals 16 residues. As DNA, the CDR3 is TGCGCCAGCAGCCAAGATCCTTCGGGAGGGCGGAGTGAGCAGTTCTTC. Its translation: CASSQDPSGGRSEQFF.

The CDR3 nucleotides are TGTGCCATCAGTGACGAAGCGGGAAGTCCAGATACGCAGTATTTT. Translation: CAISDEAGSPDTQYF. The chain carries TRBV10-3 and TRBJ2-3; 7 bases match TRBD2. Looked up from germline, CDR1 is ENHRY and CDR2 is SYGVKD. CDR3 size: 15 residues. Losses at the gene ends were 3 bases for V and 4 bases for J; bases not matched to a gene: 7.

This chain connects TRBV7-9 to TRBJ2-2, with 16 positions matching TRBD2. The CDR3 runs to 17 residues. With 4 bases clipped from V and 7 bases from J, the junction kept 6 bases outside the gene matches. In germline, CDR1 is SEHNR, CDR2 FQNEAQ (reference sequence). The CDR3 loop is CASSSGTSGRAHGELFF. As DNA, the CDR3 is TGTGCCAGCAGCTCCGGGACTAGCGGGAGGGCCCACGGGGAGCTGTTTTTT.

The chain carries TRBV6-5 and TRBJ2-5; D is perhaps TRBD2 (6 bases). TRBJ2-7 matches the DNA end more closely, so the J call is doubtful. The CDR3 extends over 15 amino acids. Germline V lookup: CDR1 MNHEY, CDR2 SVGAGI. The CDR3 spells CASSYRSTAGYEQYF. The DNA for the CDR3 is TGTGCCAGCAGTTATCGATCGACAGCGGGCTACGAGCAGTACTTC.

The chain uses TRBV11-2 and TRBJ2-3; 7 nucleotides line up with TRBD2. Per germline, CDR1 SGHAT and CDR2 FQNNGV. The CDR3 sequence is 16 residues long. The V and J ends lost 4 bases and 0 bases, in that order; junction bases with no gene match: 7. CDR3 DNA sequence: TGTGCCAGCAGCTCAGCAGGTAGCGGGAGCACAGATACGCAGTATTTT. Translation: CASSSAGSGSTDTQYF.

Comments on this clone: The sample carries other DNA sequences with the same CDR3. The gene calls are TRBV28 and TRBJ2-5; 15 bases map to TRBD2. The germline V gene has CDR1 MDHEN and CDR2 SYDVKM. The CDR3 contains 16 residues. V gave up 2 bases and J gave up 2 bases; unmatched junction bases: 0. CDR3 sequence (DNA): TGTGCCAGCAGTTTAGGACTAGCGGGAGGGCAAGAGACCCAGTACTTC. It specifies CASSLGLAGGQETQYF.

Comment on this clone: Other DNA sequences in this sample translate to the same CDR3. The rearrangement links TRBV6-1 to TRBJ1-6, with D possibly matching TRBD1 (6 bases). The germline V gene has CDR1 MNHNS and CDR2 SASEGT. The ends were cut back, 6 bases at V and 8 bases at J, with 14 bases in the middle. The CDR3 covers 14 residues. The chain's CDR3 is CASRLGAGYSPLHF. CDR3 DNA: TGTGCCAGCAGATTGGGGGCGGGCTATTCACCCCTCCACTTT.

CDR3 region: CASSVDPSSNTGELFF. In DNA, the CDR3 is TGTGCCAGCAGCGTAGATCCGAGCTCGAACACCGGGGAGCTGTTTTTT. The chain employs TRBV9 and TRBJ2-2, with D uncertain. Trimming left V 0 bases short and J 0 bases short, with 9 bases between. In germline, CDR1 is SGDLS, CDR2 YYNGEE. CDR3 length: 16 residues.

The chain is built from TRBV5-4 and TRBJ2-2; 10 bases are shared with TRBD2. Unmatched junction bases numbered 3, after V lost 3 bases and J lost 1 base. The CDR3 totals 16 residues. Germline V CDR1 and CDR2: SGHNT, YYREEE (reference sequence). CDR3 loop: CASSSLAGGNTGELFF. The CDR3 region has the DNA TGTGCCAGCAGCTCCTTAGCGGGAGGGAACACCGGGGAGCTGTTTTTT.

The sample holds one count of this clone. CDR3 residues: CAWSSTNTEAFF. The CDR3 nucleotides read TGTGCCTGGAGTAGCACGAACACTGAAGCTTTCTTT. The V call is TRBV30, the J call TRBJ1-1, with D uncertain. V was shortened by 2 bases and J by 1 base, with 5 bases between the two germline ends. Per germline, CDR1 GTSNPN and CDR2 SVGIG (reference sequence). This CDR3 contains 12 residues.

This chain links TRBV10-3 with TRBJ1-2; D perhaps matches TRBD1 (5 bases). V lost 6 bases to trimming and J lost 8 bases, with 16 bases between them. Germline CDR1 reads ENHRY; CDR2 reads SYGVKD. The CDR3 is made up of 13 amino acids. CDR3 loop: CAIRGVLLSGYTF. DNA for the CDR3: TGTGCCATCAGAGGGGTACTTCTTTCCGGCTACACCTTC.

The V gene is TRBV7-9, the J gene TRBJ2-3; TRBD2 matches 8 bases. Germline loops: CDR1 SEHNR, CDR2 FQNEAQ (reference sequence). The CDR3 is 14 amino acids. V dropped 7 bases and J dropped 2; count of bases not matched to a gene: 5. The CDR3 here is CASIFSGNTDTQYF. CDR3 coding DNA: TGTGCCAGCATTTTTAGCGGGAACACAGATACGCAGTATTTT.

The V and J genes are TRBV5-4 and TRBJ1-1; no definite D call. This CDR3 has 13 amino acids. Germline CDR1 is SGHNT and CDR2 is YYREEE (reference sequence). Deletions cut 0 bases from V and 5 bases from J, with 8 bases between. CDR3 region: CASSLGPGTEAFF. The CDR3, as DNA: TGTGCCAGCAGCTTGGGTCCGGGGACTGAAGCTTTCTTT. Variable domain in full (rest from reference TRBV5-4 and TRBJ1-1): ETGVTQSPTHLIKTRGQQVTLRCSSQSGHNTVSWYQQALGQGPQFIFQYYREEENGRGNFPPRFSGLQFPNYSSELNVNALELDDSALYLCASSLGPGTEAFFGQGTRLTVV.

The rearrangement links TRBV4-1 to TRBJ2-5, with no clear D. CDR1 is MGHRA, CDR2 YSYEKL, per germline. V was trimmed by 0 bases and J by 5 bases, leaving 13 bases between them. The CDR3 spans 15 residues. In DNA, the CDR3 is TGCGCCAGCAGCCAAGACCCTCTCGGAGACGAGACCCAGTACTTC. Protein sequence: CASSQDPLGDETQYF.

V usage is TRBV6-5 and J usage is TRBJ1-3; D is uncertain. V gave up 4 bases and J gave up 0 bases, with 10 bases separating them. Germline loops: CDR1 MNHEY, CDR2 SVGAGI. This CDR3 spans 15 amino acids. The CDR3: CASSSELSSGNTIYF. In DNA form, the CDR3 reads TGTGCCAGCAGTTCTGAGTTATCCTCTGGAAACACCATATATTTT.

The rearrangement links TRBV18 to TRBJ2-5; 10 bases are a match to TRBD2. There are 16 residues in the CDR3. Trimming at V came to 0 bases and at J to 3 bases, leaving 4 bases not matched to a gene. Germline CDR1 is KGHSH and CDR2 is LQKENI. The CDR3 nucleotides read TGTGCCAGCTCACCACCGGGGACTAGCGTTAAAGAGACCCAGTACTTC. Residues: CASSPPGTSVKETQYF.

The chain uses TRBV5-1 and TRBJ2-3; D is uncertain. V dropped 3 bases and J dropped 2 bases, with 7 bases sitting between them. The CDR3 runs 13 residues. Per germline, CDR1 SGHRS and CDR2 YFSETQ. The CDR3 spells CASSSLVTDTQYF. The CDR3 DNA is TGCGCCAGCAGCTCGTTAGTCACAGATACGCAGTATTTT.